Here is one TCR beta chain with its context. As yet, its antigen is unknown. The source of the sample is a study of cytomegalovirus exposure and HLA in healthy donors. Sequencing was performed with immunoSEQ multiplex PCR; in TCRdb, only in-frame clones are kept and a portion is missing. Of approximately 150,000 clones detected, approximately 86% appear once; the ten largest clones hold under 2.5%. Study-wide results and caveats: Whilst most TCR sequences proved rare, a subset of public TCRs occurred across many donors. Both high specificity and high sensitivity reportedly marked the classifier's diagnosis of cytomegalovirus status.

Sequences were obtained from PBMCs. This clonotype originated in a man younger than 40 in good health and CMV-seropositive.

The CDR3 sequence: CASSFGYPVGYVVVEQYF. The CDR3 nucleotides read TGCGCCAGCAGCTTTGGCTATCCGGTGGGCTACGTGGTCGTCGAGCAGTACTTC. The rearrangement uses TRBV5-1 and TRBJ2-7; no definite D call. CDR1 and CDR2 (germline): SGHRS, YFSETQ. The CDR3 spans 18 residues. V was clipped by 2 bases and J by 6 bases, with 27 bases between them.